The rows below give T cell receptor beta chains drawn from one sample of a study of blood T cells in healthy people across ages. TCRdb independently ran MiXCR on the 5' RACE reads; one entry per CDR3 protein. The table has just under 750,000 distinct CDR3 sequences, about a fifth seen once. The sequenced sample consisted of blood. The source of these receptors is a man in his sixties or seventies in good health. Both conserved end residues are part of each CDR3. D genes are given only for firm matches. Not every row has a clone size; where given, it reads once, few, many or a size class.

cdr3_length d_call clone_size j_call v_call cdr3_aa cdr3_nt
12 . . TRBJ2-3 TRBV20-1 CSARVRGDSQYF TGCAGTGCTAGAGTTAGGGGAGATTCGCAGTATTTT
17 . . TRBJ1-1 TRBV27 CASSRIDRAFMNTEAFF TGTGCCAGCAGTCGAATCGATAGGGCCTTCATGAACACTGAAGCTTTCTTT
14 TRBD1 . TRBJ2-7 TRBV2 CASSEGTGAYEQYF TGTGCCAGCAGTGAAGGGACAGGTGCCTACGAGCAGTACTTC
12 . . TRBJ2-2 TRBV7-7 CASKANTGELFF TGTGCCAGCAAGGCGAACACCGGGGAGCTGTTTTTT
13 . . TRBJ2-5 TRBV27 CASSRWTEGTQYF TGTGCCAGCAGCCGATGGACGGAGGGGACCCAGTACTTC
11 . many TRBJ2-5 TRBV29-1 CSVEALQTQYF TGCAGCGTTGAAGCCCTCCAGACCCAGTACTTC
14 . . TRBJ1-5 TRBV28 CASKVLYSNQPQHF TGTGCCAGCAAGGTCCTCTATAGCAATCAGCCCCAGCATTTT
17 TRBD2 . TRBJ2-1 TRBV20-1 CSANTGTSGGANNEQFF TGCAGTGCTAATACCGGGACTAGCGGGGGGGCCAACAATGAGCAGTTCTTC
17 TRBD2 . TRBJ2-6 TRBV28 CASRESGGVNGANVLTF TGTGCCAGCAGAGAGAGCGGGGGGGTGAATGGGGCCAACGTCCTGACTTTC
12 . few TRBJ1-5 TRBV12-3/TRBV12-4 CASSDRNQPQHF TGTGCCAGCAGCGACAGGAATCAGCCCCAGCATTTT
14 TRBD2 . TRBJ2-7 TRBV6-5 CASRSSGFTYEQYF TGTGCCAGCAGGTCTAGCGGGTTCACCTACGAGCAGTACTTC
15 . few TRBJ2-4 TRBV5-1 CASSLQPVGENIQYF TGCGCCAGCAGCTTACAACCTGTTGGGGAAAACATTCAGTACTTC